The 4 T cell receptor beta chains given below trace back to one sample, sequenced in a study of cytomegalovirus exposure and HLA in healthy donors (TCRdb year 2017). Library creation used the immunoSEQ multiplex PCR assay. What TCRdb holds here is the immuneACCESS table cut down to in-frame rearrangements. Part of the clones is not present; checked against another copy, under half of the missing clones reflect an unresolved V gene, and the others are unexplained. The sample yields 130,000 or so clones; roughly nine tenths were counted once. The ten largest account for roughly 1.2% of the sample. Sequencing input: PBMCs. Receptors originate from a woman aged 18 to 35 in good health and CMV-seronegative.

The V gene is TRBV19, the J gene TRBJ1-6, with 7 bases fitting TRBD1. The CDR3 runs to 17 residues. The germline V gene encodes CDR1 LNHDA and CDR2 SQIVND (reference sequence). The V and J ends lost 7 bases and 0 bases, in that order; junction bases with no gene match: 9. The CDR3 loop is CASTLGTESSYNSPLHF. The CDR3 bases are TGTGCCAGTACCCTCGGGACAGAGAGCTCCTATAATTCACCCCTCCACTTT.

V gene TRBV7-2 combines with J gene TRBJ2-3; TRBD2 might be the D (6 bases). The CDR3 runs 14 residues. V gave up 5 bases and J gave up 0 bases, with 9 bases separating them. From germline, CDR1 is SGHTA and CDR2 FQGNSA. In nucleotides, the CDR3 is TGTGCCAGCAGCCTTGGACTAAGCACAGATACGCAGTATTTT. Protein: CASSLGLSTDTQYF.

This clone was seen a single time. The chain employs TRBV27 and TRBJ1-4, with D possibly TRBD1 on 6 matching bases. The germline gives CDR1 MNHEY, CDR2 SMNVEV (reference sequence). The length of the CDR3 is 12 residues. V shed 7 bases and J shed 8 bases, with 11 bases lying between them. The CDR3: CASMGAGEKLFF. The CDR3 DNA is TGTGCCAGCATGGGGGCTGGGGAAAAACTGTTTTTT. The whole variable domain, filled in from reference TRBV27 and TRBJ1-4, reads EAQVTQNPRYLITVTGKKLTVTCSQNMNHEYMSWYRQDPGLGLRQIYYSMNVEVTDKGDVPEGYKVSRKEKRNFPLILESPSPNQTSLYFCASMGAGEKLFFGSGTQLSVL.

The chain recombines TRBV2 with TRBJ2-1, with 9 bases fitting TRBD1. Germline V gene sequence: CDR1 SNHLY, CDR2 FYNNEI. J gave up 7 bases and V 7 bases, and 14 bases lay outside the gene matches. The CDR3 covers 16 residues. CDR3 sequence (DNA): TGTGCCAGCAAAACCCCGGGACAGGGCGGTATAAATGAGCAGTTCTTC. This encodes CASKTPGQGGINEQFF.